The 20 T cell receptor beta chains listed next were all sequenced from one sample in a study of cytomegalovirus exposure and HLA in healthy donors. Generated by immunoSEQ multiplex PCR, the TCRdb table keeps only in-frame clones and is missing some. The sample lists tens of thousands of clones; approximately 96% were seen once. Input material: PBMCs. These receptors came from a young woman in good health and CMV-seronegative.

V gene TRBV5-1 combines with J gene TRBJ2-3; D possibly corresponds to TRBD2 (5 bases). The CDR3 extends over 15 amino acids. Germline V lookup: CDR1 SGHRS, CDR2 YFSETQ. Trimming cost V 0 bases and J 2 bases, with 10 bases left between them. The CDR3 here is CASSLAAGFTDTQYF. For the CDR3, the DNA is TGCGCCAGCAGCTTGGCCGCGGGTTTCACAGATACGCAGTATTTT.

The genes are TRBV5-1 and TRBJ2-7; possible D gene TRBD2, 6 bases. This CDR3 is 15 amino acids long. Germline CDR1 and CDR2: SGHRS and YFSETQ. Trimming left V 0 bases short and J 0 bases short, with 10 bases between. CDR3: CASSLAIGSSYEQYF. In DNA form, the CDR3 reads TGCGCCAGCAGCTTGGCCATCGGGAGCTCCTACGAGCAGTACTTC.

DNA for the CDR3: TGTGCCAGCAGCCCCAGGGGTGGCAATTCACCCCTCCACTTT. Residues: CASSPRGGNSPLHF. This rearrangement joins TRBV7-9 to TRBJ1-6; a possible D gene is TRBD1 (6 bases). Germline V gene lookup returns CDR1 SEHNR and CDR2 FQNEAQ (reference sequence). This CDR3 spans 14 amino acids. Between the trimmed V and J ends, which lost 5 bases and 7 bases, there was a span of 12 bases.

This chain joins TRBV2 and TRBJ2-5, with unresolved D. The CDR3 consists of 13 residues. Trimming cost V 4 bases and J 1 base, with 7 bases left between them. CDR1 and CDR2 (germline): SNHLY, FYNNEI. CDR3 nucleotide sequence: TGTGCCAGCAGTGGGAGCATCCAAGAGACCCAGTACTTC. Its translation is CASSGSIQETQYF. Filled out from reference TRBV2 and TRBJ2-5, the complete variable domain reads EPEVTQTPSHQVTQMGQEVILRCVPISNHLYFYWYRQILGQKVEFLVSFYNNEISEKSEIFDDQFSVERPDGSNFTLKIRSTKLEDSAMYFCASSGSIQETQYFGPGTRLLVL.

The chain is built from TRBV19 and TRBJ1-1; 7 bases are shared with TRBD1. Germline V gene data show CDR1 as LNHDA and CDR2 as SQIVND (reference sequence). This CDR3 has 13 amino acids. V shed 8 bases and J 0 bases; nucleotides not matched to a gene: 3. CDR3 nucleotide sequence: TGTGCCAGTCGGGACAGTATGAACACTGAAGCTTTCTTT. It codes for CASRDSMNTEAFF.

The rearrangement joins TRBV4-1 to TRBJ2-1, with no clear D. CDR1 MGHRA and CDR2 YSYEKL come from the germline V gene. The CDR3 is 16 residues long. V was trimmed by 3 bases and J by 0 bases, leaving 12 bases between them. This CDR3 reads CASSQPLSSSYNEQFF. The CDR3 coding sequence is TGCGCCAGCAGCCAGCCCCTTTCCAGCTCCTACAATGAGCAGTTCTTC.

The chain carries TRBV5-1 and TRBJ2-1, with D perhaps matching TRBD2 (7 bases). V lost 4 bases, J lost 0 bases, and 11 bases lay in between. CDR3 length: 15 residues. The germline V gene has CDR1 SGHRS and CDR2 YFSETQ. In nucleotides, the CDR3 is TGCGCCAGCAGCGGGGGCGGGAGCTCCTACAATGAGCAGTTCTTC. This gives the protein CASSGGGSSYNEQFF.

This sequence joins TRBV2 and TRBJ2-7, with TRBD1 matching 8 bases. This CDR3 has 17 residues. V was pared by 5 bases and J by 1 base, with 13 bases of the junction left unmatched. Germline values: CDR1 SNHLY, CDR2 FYNNEI. This CDR3 is CASSSIYRDRFSYEQYF. CDR3 DNA sequence: TGTGCCAGCAGTTCAATATACCGGGACAGGTTTTCCTACGAGCAGTACTTC.

This chain links TRBV28 with TRBJ1-3, with D unresolved. The CDR3 has 15 amino acids. Trimming shortened V by 7 bases and J by 0 bases, and 13 bases separated the two germline ends. The germline V gene encodes CDR1 MDHEN and CDR2 SYDVKM. The CDR3, as DNA: TGTGCCAGCACCCCTAGTGGTCACTCTGGAAACACCATATATTTT. Encoded protein: CASTPSGHSGNTIYF. Filled out from reference TRBV28 and TRBJ1-3, the complete variable domain reads DVKVTQSSRYLVKRTGEKVFLECVQDMDHENMFWYRQDPGLGLRLIYFSYDVKMKEKGDIPEGYSVSREKKERFSLILESASTNQTSMYLCASTPSGHSGNTIYFGEGSWLTVV.

The chain is built from TRBV28 and TRBJ2-5; D gene ambiguous. Looked up from germline, CDR1 is MDHEN and CDR2 is SYDVKM. Between the trimmed V and J ends, which lost 8 bases and 0 bases, there was a span of 7 bases. The CDR3 length is 12 residues. As DNA, the CDR3 is TGTGCCAGCGGCCAGTACCAAGAGACCCAGTACTTC. Its protein product is CASGQYQETQYF.

J is TRBJ1-4 and V is TRBV9; D might be TRBD1 (5 bases). Germline V gives CDR1 SGDLS, CDR2 YYNGEE. V gave up 1 base and J gave up 8 bases, with 15 bases separating them. CDR3 size: 15 residues. CDR3 DNA sequence: TGTGCCAGCAGCGTAAGGGGAGGGCCGGTGGAAAAACTGTTTTTT. Its translation is CASSVRGGPVEKLFF. Looking up the rest from reference TRBV9 and TRBJ1-4 gives the full variable domain: DSGVTQTPKHLITATGQRVTLRCSPRSGDLSVYWYQQSLDQGLQFLIQYYNGEERAKGNILERFSAQQFPDLHSELNLSSLELGDSALYFCASSVRGGPVEKLFFGSGTQLSVL.

The CDR3 spells CASSPRTVSVEAFF. CDR3 DNA: TGTGCCAGCTCACCACGGACAGTGTCCGTGGAAGCTTTCTTT. The chain combines TRBV18 with TRBJ1-1; D might be TRBD1 (6 bases). This CDR3 region has 14 residues. Trimming pared 1 base from V and 8 bases from J, leaving 14 bases between. Germline CDR1 KGHSH, CDR2 LQKENI.

The chain recombines TRBV6-1 with TRBJ2-7; 7 positions agree with TRBD2. The CDR3 contains 15 residues. With 4 bases clipped from V and 2 bases from J, the junction kept 8 bases outside the gene matches. Germline loops: CDR1 MNHNS, CDR2 SASEGT. CDR3 nucleotides: TGTGCCAGCAGTGGCGGGGCGGGAGATGCCTACGAGCAGTACTTC. Its protein is CASSGGAGDAYEQYF.

The gene calls are TRBV5-1 and TRBJ1-4, with a possible D match to TRBD1 (6 bases). The CDR3 has 16 amino acids. Trimming removed 4 bases at V and 6 bases at J, with 19 bases between. The germline V gene has CDR1 SGHRS and CDR2 YFSETQ. CDR3 DNA sequence: TGCGCCAGCAGCCCCCAGCATCGGTCAGGGGATGAAAAACTGTTTTTT. Its protein is CASSPQHRSGDEKLFF. The full variable domain, rest sourced from reference TRBV5-1 and TRBJ1-4, is KAGVTQTPRYLIKTRGQQVTLSCSPISGHRSVSWYQQTPGQGLQFLFEYFSETQRNKGNFPGRFSGRQFSNSRSEMNVSTLELGDSALYLCASSPQHRSGDEKLFFGSGTQLSVL.

CDR3 amino acids: CASSIDRDNEQFF. The CDR3 DNA reads TGTGCCAGTAGTATAGACAGGGACAATGAGCAGTTCTTC. The rearrangement links TRBV19 to TRBJ2-1; D is possibly TRBD1 (5 bases). The CDR3 spans 13 residues. Looked up from germline, CDR1 is LNHDA and CDR2 is SQIVND (reference sequence). The V and J ends lost 0 bases and 5 bases respectively, with 5 bases between them.

This chain joins TRBV30 and TRBJ1-5; D perhaps matches TRBD1 (6 bases). The CDR3 contains 15 residues. The V end was cut by 2 bases, the J end by 0 bases, with 11 bases between. CDR1 is GTSNPN and CDR2 is SVGIG in the germline V gene (reference sequence). CDR3 residues: CAWSRGQNSNQPQHF. CDR3 coding DNA: TGTGCCTGGAGTCGCGGACAGAATAGCAATCAGCCCCAGCATTTT.

The rearrangement joins TRBV5-1 to TRBJ1-1; D may be TRBD1 (6 bases). The V and J ends lost 4 bases and 0 bases respectively, with 16 bases between them. Germline V gene data show CDR1 as SGHRS and CDR2 as YFSETQ. This CDR3 is built from 16 residues. CDR3 sequence (DNA): TGCGCCAGCAGCCCGATGTTACAGGGCATGAACACTGAAGCTTTCTTT. Protein product: CASSPMLQGMNTEAFF.

The chain employs TRBV18 and TRBJ2-1; 10 bases match TRBD2. V shed 6 bases, J shed 6 bases, and the junction held 5 bases outside the gene matches. Germline V CDR1 and CDR2: KGHSH, LQKENI. The CDR3 totals 14 residues. The CDR3 loop reads CASSWTSGINEQFF. In DNA, the CDR3 is TGTGCCAGCTCCTGGACTAGCGGCATCAATGAGCAGTTCTTC.

The CDR3 loop is CASSTNLVNEQFF. Written as DNA, the CDR3 is TGTGCCAGCAGTACTAATCTAGTGAATGAGCAGTTCTTC. The V gene is TRBV2, the J gene TRBJ2-1; D unclear. The V end lost 5 bases, the J end lost 7 bases, and 12 bases lay between the germline ends. Per germline, CDR1 SNHLY and CDR2 FYNNEI. The length of the CDR3 is 13 residues.

V and J are TRBV11-3 and TRBJ2-3; 12 bases fit TRBD2. This CDR3 has 14 residues. The V gene's germline CDR1 is SGHNT and CDR2 YENEEA. J was trimmed by 5 bases and V by 3 bases; bases with no gene match: 0. The CDR3: CASSLGLAGDTQYF. DNA of the CDR3: TGTGCCAGCAGCTTGGGACTAGCGGGAGATACGCAGTATTTT.